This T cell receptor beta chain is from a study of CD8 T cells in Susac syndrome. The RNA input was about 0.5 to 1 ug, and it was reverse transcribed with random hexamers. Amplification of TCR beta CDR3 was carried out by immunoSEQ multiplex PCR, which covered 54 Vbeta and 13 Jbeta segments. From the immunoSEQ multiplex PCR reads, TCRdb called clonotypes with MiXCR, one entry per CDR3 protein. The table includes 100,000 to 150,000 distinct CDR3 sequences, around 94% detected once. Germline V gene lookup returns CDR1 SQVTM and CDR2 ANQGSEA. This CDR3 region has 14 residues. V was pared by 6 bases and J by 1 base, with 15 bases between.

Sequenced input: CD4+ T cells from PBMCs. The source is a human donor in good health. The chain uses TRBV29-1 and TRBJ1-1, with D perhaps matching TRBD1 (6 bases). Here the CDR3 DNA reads TGCAGCGTCGAGACCAGGGGAGGGAACACTGAAGCTTTCTTT. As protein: CSVETRGGNTEAFF.